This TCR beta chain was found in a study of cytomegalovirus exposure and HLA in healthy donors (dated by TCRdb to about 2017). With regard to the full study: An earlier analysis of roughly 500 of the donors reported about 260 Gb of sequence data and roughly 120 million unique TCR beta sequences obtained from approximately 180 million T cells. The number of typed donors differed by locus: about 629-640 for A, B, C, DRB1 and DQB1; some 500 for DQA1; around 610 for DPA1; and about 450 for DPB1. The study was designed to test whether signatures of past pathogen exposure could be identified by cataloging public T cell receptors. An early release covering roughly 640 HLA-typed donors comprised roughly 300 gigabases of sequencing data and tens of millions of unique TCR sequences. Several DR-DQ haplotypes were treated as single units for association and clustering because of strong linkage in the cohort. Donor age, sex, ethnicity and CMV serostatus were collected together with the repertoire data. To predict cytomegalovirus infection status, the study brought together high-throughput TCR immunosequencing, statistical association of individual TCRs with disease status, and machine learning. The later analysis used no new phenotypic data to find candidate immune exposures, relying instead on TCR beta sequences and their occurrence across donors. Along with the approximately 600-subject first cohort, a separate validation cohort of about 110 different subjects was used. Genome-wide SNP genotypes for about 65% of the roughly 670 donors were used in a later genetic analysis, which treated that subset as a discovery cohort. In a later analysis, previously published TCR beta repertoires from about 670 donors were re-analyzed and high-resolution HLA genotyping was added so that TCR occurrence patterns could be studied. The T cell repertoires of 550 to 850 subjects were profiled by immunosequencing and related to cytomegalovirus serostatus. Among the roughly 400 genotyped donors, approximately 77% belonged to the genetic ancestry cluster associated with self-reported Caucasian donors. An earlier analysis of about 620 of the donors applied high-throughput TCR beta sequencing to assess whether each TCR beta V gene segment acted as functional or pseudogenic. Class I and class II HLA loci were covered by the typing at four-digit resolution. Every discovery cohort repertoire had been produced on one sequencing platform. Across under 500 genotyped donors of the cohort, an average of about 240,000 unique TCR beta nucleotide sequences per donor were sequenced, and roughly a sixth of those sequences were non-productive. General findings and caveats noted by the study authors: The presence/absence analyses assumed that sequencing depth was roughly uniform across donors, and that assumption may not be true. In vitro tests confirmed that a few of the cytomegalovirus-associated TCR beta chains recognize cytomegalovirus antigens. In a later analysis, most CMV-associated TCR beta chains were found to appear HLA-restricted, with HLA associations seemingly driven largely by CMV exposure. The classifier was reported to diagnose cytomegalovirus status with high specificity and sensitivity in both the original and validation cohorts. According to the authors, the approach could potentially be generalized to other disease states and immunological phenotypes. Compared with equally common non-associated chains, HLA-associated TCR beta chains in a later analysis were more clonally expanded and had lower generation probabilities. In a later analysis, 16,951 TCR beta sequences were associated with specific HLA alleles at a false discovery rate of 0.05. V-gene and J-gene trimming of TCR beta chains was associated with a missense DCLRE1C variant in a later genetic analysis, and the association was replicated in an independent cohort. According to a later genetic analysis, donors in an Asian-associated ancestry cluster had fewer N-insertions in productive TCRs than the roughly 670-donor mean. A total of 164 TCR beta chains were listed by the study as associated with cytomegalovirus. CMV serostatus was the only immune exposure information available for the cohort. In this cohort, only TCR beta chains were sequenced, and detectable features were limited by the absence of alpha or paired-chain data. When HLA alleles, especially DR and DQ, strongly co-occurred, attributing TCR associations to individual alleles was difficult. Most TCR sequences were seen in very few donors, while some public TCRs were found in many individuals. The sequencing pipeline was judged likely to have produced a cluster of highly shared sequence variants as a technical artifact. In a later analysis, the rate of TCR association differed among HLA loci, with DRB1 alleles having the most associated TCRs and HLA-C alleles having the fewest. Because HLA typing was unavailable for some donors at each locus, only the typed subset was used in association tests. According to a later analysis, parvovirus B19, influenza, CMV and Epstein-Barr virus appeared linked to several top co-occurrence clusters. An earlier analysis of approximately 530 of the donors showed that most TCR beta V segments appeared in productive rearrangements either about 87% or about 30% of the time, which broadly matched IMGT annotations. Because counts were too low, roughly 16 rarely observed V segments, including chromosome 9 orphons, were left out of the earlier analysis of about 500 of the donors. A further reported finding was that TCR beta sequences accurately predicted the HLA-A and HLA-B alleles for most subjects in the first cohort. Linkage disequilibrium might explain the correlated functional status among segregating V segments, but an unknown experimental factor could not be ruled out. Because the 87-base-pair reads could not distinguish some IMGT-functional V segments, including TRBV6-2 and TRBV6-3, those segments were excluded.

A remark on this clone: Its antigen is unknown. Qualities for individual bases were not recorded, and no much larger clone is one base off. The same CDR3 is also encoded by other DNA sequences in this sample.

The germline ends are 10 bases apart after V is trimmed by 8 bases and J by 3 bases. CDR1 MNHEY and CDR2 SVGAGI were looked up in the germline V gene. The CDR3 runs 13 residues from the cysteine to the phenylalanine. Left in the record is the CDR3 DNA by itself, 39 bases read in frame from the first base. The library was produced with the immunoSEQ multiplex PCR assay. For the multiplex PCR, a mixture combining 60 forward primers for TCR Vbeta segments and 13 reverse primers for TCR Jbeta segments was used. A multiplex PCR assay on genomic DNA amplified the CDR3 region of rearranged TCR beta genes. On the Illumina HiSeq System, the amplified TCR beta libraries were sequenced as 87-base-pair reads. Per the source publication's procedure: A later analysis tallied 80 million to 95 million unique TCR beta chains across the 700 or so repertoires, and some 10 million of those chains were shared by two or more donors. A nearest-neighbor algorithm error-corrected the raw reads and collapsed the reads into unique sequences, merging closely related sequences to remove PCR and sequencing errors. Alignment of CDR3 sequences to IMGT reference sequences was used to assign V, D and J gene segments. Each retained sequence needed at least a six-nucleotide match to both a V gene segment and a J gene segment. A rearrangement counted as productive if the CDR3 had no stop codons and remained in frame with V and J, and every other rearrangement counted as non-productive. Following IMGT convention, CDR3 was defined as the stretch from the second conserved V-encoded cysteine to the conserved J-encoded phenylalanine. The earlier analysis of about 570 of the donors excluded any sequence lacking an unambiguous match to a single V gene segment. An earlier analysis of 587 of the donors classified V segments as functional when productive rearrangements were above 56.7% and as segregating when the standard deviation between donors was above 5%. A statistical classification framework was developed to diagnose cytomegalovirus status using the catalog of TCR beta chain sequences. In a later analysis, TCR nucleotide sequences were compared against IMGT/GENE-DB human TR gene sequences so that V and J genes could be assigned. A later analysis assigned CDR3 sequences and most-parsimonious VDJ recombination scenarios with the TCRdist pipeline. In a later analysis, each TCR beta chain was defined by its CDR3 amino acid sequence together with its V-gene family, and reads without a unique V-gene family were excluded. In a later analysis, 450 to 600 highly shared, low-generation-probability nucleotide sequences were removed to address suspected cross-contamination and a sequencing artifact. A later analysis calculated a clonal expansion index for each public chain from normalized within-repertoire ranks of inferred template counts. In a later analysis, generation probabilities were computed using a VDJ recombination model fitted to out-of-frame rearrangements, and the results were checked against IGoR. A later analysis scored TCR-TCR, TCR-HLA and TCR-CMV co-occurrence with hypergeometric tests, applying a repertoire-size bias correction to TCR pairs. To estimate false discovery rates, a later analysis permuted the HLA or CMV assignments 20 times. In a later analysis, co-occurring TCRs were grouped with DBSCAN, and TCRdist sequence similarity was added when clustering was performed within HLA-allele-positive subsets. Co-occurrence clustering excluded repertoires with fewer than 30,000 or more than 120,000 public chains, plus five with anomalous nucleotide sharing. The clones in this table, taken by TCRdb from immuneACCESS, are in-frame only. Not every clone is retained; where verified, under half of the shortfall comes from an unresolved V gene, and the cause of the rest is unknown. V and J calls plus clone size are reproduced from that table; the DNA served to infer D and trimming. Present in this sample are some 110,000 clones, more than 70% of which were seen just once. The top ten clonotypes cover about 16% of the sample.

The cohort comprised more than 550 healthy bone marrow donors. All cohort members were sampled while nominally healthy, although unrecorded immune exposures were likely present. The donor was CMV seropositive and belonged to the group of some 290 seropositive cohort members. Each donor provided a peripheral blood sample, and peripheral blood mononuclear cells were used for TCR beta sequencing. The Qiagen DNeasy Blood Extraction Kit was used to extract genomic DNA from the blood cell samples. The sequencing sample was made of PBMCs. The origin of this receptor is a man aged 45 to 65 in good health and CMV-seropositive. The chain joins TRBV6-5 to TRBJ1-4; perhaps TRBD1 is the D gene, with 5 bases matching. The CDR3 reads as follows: CASGGVPNEKLFF. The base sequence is TGTGCCAGCGGAGGGGTCCCTAATGAAAAACTGTTTTTT.